Shown below are 28 T cell receptor beta chains from a single sample sequenced in a study of T cells in Graves' hyperthyroidism and ophthalmopathy. Researchers amplified the TCR beta CDR3 regions from RNA transcripts. The HTBI primer set was used in a first-round RT-PCR of the TCR CDR3. TCRdb called the multiplex PCR reads again in MiXCR, with one record for every CDR3 protein. The sample lists hundreds of thousands of distinct CDR3 sequences, more than 45% occurring once. Specimen: peripheral blood or thyroid tissue (not recorded which). The receptor source for this set is a woman aged 18 to 35 with Graves' hyperthyroidism.

Only a few counts were recorded for this clonotype. This chain uses TRBV7-2 with TRBJ2-5; unclear D gene. Trimming took off 9 bases at V and 5 bases at J, with 16 bases between the two ends. Germline CDR1 is SGHTA and CDR2 is FQGNSA. This CDR3 comprises 13 residues. The CDR3 loop reads CASSTPGRETQYF. As DNA, the CDR3 is TGTGCCAGTAGTACACCAGGAAGGGAGACCCAGTACTTC.

Concerning this clonotype itself: This may be a read error: a much more frequent sequence differs by one nucleotide. The V and J genes are TRBV29-1 and TRBJ1-4; 7 bases map to TRBD1. The trim removed 5 bases at V and 10 bases at J, leaving 10 bases unmatched. The germline V gene encodes CDR1 SQVTM and CDR2 ANQGSEA. The CDR3 covers 13 residues. The DNA of the CDR3 is TGCAGCGTTCTACAGGGGTTTGGTGGAAAACTGTTTTTT. This codes for CSVLQGFGGKLFF.

The chain carries TRBV2 and TRBJ2-5; TRBD1 matches at 9 bases. The CDR3 has 16 amino acids. The V gene's germline CDR1 is SNHLY and CDR2 FYNNEI. J lost 5 bases, V lost 4 bases, and 11 bases had no gene match. Here the CDR3 reads CASSVKQGARLETQYF. The DNA for the CDR3 is TGTGCCAGCAGTGTGAAACAGGGGGCGCGTTTGGAGACCCAGTACTTC.

This clonotype turned up a few times. The chain carries TRBV15 and TRBJ1-5; no clear D. Germline V gene sequence: CDR1 LNHNV, CDR2 YYDKDF (reference sequence). V was shortened by 0 bases and J by 11 bases, with 17 bases between the two germline ends. This CDR3 comprises 15 residues. In DNA, the CDR3 is TGTGCCACCAGCAGAGATCCCTCAGGCCAAGAGACCCAGCATTTT. Its protein product is CATSRDPSGQETQHF.

This clonotype was picked up many times. In DNA, the CDR3 is TGCGCCAGCCTTGGGACCGAGACATCCTACGAGCAGTACTTC. Translating it yields CASLGTETSYEQYF. The chain has TRBV10-2 and TRBJ2-7; D may be TRBD1 or TRBD2 (5 bases each). Germline loops: CDR1 WSHSY, CDR2 SAAADI. The V end lost 8 bases, the J end lost 1 base, and 15 bases lay between the germline ends. The CDR3 sequence is 14 residues long.

This clonotype was counted many times. The genes are TRBV7-2 and TRBJ1-4; 8 nucleotides align to TRBD1. Germline CDR1 reads SGHTA; CDR2 reads FQGNSA. Unmatched junction bases numbered 6, after V lost 1 base and J lost 8 bases. The CDR3 contains 15 residues. The CDR3 here is CASSLVTGGSEKLFF. In nucleotides, the CDR3 is TGTGCCAGCAGCTTAGTTACAGGGGGATCCGAAAAACTGTTTTTT.

This clonotype was counted a few times. V usage is TRBV24-1 and J usage is TRBJ1-2, with D unclear. Trimming pared 3 bases from V and 5 bases from J, leaving 9 bases between. Per germline, CDR1 KGHDR and CDR2 SFDVKD. The CDR3 length is 13 residues. The chain's CDR3 is CATSDITAYGYTF. The CDR3 coding sequence is TGTGCCACCAGTGATATAACAGCATATGGCTACACCTTC.

A few counts support this clonotype. The V call is TRBV20-1, the J call TRBJ2-7, with 8 positions matching TRBD2. The V gene's germline CDR1 is DFQATT and CDR2 SNEGSKA (reference sequence). Trimming removed 0 bases from V and 3 bases from J; junction bases left unmatched: 16. The CDR3 totals 18 residues. CDR3 DNA: TGCAGTGCTAGAGATCACTCCTCCCGAGCGGGAGCCATCTACGAGCAGTACTTC. Protein: CSARDHSSRAGAIYEQYF.

This clonotype was picked up a small number of times. A junction boundary mismatches the germline segment, possibly from a read error. The chain has TRBV7-8 and TRBJ2-7; no clear D gene. Germline V lookup: CDR1 SGHVS, CDR2 FQNEAQ. The CDR3 has 13 residues. The CDR3 sequence is CASSLGVLDEQCF. The CDR3 bases are TGTGCCAGCAGCTTAGGGGTACTGGACGAGCAGTGCTTC.

The genes are TRBV25-1 and TRBJ1-2, with a weak D call TRBD1 (5 bases). This CDR3 contains 13 residues. V shed 8 bases and J shed 5 bases, with 15 bases lying between them. Germline V gene lookup returns CDR1 MGHDK and CDR2 SYGVNS. The CDR3 spells CASGPGRVYGYTF. CDR3 sequence (DNA): TGTGCCAGCGGGCCAGGGAGGGTGTATGGCTACACCTTC.

This clonotype appeared a few times. The V call is TRBV25-1, the J call TRBJ1-6; 9 nucleotides align to TRBD1. Germline V lookup: CDR1 MGHDK, CDR2 SYGVNS. The trim removed 6 bases at V and 8 bases at J, leaving 8 bases unmatched. The length of the CDR3 is 15 residues. The chain's CDR3 is CASSQLQGAHSPLHF. DNA for the CDR3: TGTGCCAGCAGCCAATTACAGGGGGCGCATTCACCCCTCCACTTT.

The chain uses TRBV7-2 and TRBJ2-7; tentative D call: TRBD2 (6 bases). Trimming cost V 5 bases and J 0 bases, with 17 bases left between them. There are 16 residues in the CDR3. Per germline, CDR1 SGHTA and CDR2 FQGNSA. DNA of the CDR3: TGTGCCAGCAGCCCCATCAAGCGGGCTAGCTCCTACGAGCAGTACTTC. This encodes CASSPIKRASSYEQYF.

This clonotype was counted many times. The gene calls are TRBV20-1 and TRBJ2-7; maybe TRBD1 (6 bases). CDR1 and CDR2 from the germline V gene are DFQATT and SNEGSKA (reference sequence). This CDR3 contains 12 residues. V gave up 3 bases and J gave up 4 bases, with 10 bases separating them. CDR3 in DNA: TGCAGTGCTAGTTTACAGGGTTACGAGCAGTACTTC. Its translation is CSASLQGYEQYF.

Concerning this clonotype: The junction shows a germline mismatch at one end, possibly a read error. The V gene is TRBV7-9, the J gene TRBJ1-4; a weak D match, TRBD1 (5 bases). The CDR3 has 14 residues. Germline V gene data show CDR1 as SEHNR and CDR2 as FQNEAQ (reference sequence). CDR3 DNA sequence: TGTGCCAGCAGCTCCCACAGGAATCGGGAAAACCTGTTTTTT. It is translated as CASSSHRNRENLFF.

This chain links TRBV7-8 with TRBJ1-1; D is uncertain. The CDR3 is 16 amino acids. The germline V and J ends were trimmed by 4 bases and 1 base, with 16 bases remaining between them. The germline V gene encodes CDR1 SGHVS and CDR2 FQNEAQ. CDR3 sequence (DNA): TGTGCCAGCAGCTCCCACATCCGGACGGGGAACACTGAAGCTTTCTTT. Translated: CASSSHIRTGNTEAFF.

Turning to this clonotype: Since no conserved phenylalanine or tryptophan closes the CDR3, a read error is the likely cause. Because the CDR3's place on the DNA is in doubt, the DNA is left out and the CDR3 is given as listed by TCRdb. The rearrangement joins TRBV7-9 to TRBJ1-4; no check of the table's D call, TRBD1, against the DNA was made. The CDR3 length is 9 residues, termini included. Germline V lookup: CDR1 SEHNR, CDR2 FQNEAQ (reference sequence). CDR3 amino acids: CASSSGQGY.

This rearrangement joins TRBV2 to TRBJ2-5; perhaps TRBD2 as D (6 bases). Germline CDR1 reads SNHLY; CDR2 reads FYNNEI. V was trimmed by 7 bases and J by 0 bases, leaving 12 bases between them. This CDR3 spans 14 amino acids. In DNA, the CDR3 is TGTGCCAGCAAGGCTAGCGCCTACCAAGAGACCCAGTACTTC. This sequence encodes CASKASAYQETQYF.

This chain links TRBV7-9 with TRBJ2-7; 7 nucleotides align to TRBD2. The V gene end was trimmed by 3 bases and the J gene end by 6 bases; junction bases not matched to a gene: 11. The CDR3 sequence is 15 residues long. The germline V gene has CDR1 SEHNR and CDR2 FQNEAQ (reference sequence). CDR3 sequence reads: CASSLPFLAGSEQYF. CDR3 in DNA: TGTGCCAGCAGCTTGCCCTTTTTAGCGGGCAGCGAGCAGTACTTC.

This clonotype has just a few counts. The junction differs from germline at one of its ends, possibly a read error. The J gene is TRBJ1-5, the V gene TRBV7-9; possibly TRBD1 for D (5 bases). CDR1 and CDR2 (germline): SEHNR, FQNEAQ (reference sequence). The CDR3 spans 16 residues. CDR3 protein: CASSQGRGYSNQPQHF. CDR3 in DNA: TGCGCCAGCAGCCAAGGACGGGGGTACAGCAATCAGCCCCAGCATTTT.

The V call is TRBV2, the J call TRBJ2-5; TRBD1 matches at 8 bases. CDR3 length equals 15 residues. Germline CDR1 is SNHLY and CDR2 is FYNNEI. Trimming removed 7 bases from V and 3 bases from J; junction bases left unmatched: 10. CDR3 sequence (DNA): TGTGCCAGCACCGACGCCCGGGACAGGAAAGAGACCCAGTACTTC. This gives the protein CASTDARDRKETQYF.

As to this clonotype: An end of the junction does not agree with germline; a read error may underlie this. This chain links TRBV12-3 or TRBV12-4 with TRBJ2-7; D unclear. This CDR3 region has 13 residues. CDR3 bases: TGTGCCAACAGTTTGCAGGATACCTACGAGCAGTACTTC. Its translation: CANSLQDTYEQYF.

This clonotype was detected a few times. This chain joins TRBV7-9 and TRBJ2-3; D not certain. The V end lost 4 bases, the J end lost 4 bases, and 6 bases lay between the germline ends. The CDR3 is 12 residues long. In germline, CDR1 is SEHNR, CDR2 FQNEAQ (reference sequence). CDR3 in amino acids: CASSSLPDTQYF. In DNA form, the CDR3 reads TGTGCCAGCAGCTCACTGCCAGATACGCAGTATTTT.

The table lists this clonotype with many counts. The chain is built from TRBV29-1 and TRBJ1-2; 7 bases match TRBD1. The germline CDR1 and CDR2 sequences are SQVTM and ANQGSEA. The CDR3 has 13 amino acids. With 1 base clipped from V and 7 bases from J, the junction kept 6 bases outside the gene matches. In nucleotides, the CDR3 is TGCAGCGTTGAAGGACAGGGACTCTTTGGCTACACCTTC. Amino acid sequence: CSVEGQGLFGYTF.

This clonotype has just a few counts. This sequence joins TRBV7-9 and TRBJ1-6, with D possibly TRBD1 on 5 matching bases. CDR3 length: 16 residues. CDR1 is SEHNR and CDR2 is FQNEAQ in the germline V gene (reference sequence). Trimming took 5 bases from V and 9 from J, leaving 20 bases between them. The CDR3 sequence is CASSRARDPYGSPLHF. The CDR3 coding sequence is TGTGCCAGCAGCCGGGCCCGGGACCCTTATGGTTCACCCCTCCACTTT.

V usage is TRBV2 and J usage is TRBJ2-7; 7 bases are a match to TRBD1. Looked up from germline, CDR1 is SNHLY and CDR2 is FYNNEI. The CDR3 spans 15 residues. The ends lost 8 bases at V and 0 bases at J; junction bases unmatched: 10. The CDR3 DNA is TGTGCCAGCGGCTACCGGACAGGAAGCTCCTACGAGCAGTACTTC. Residues: CASGYRTGSSYEQYF.

On this clonotype: The CDR3 does not end in the conserved phenylalanine or tryptophan, so this is likely a read error. It is unclear where the CDR3 begins or ends on the DNA, so no DNA is shown, and the CDR3 is as TCRdb lists it. The V and J genes are TRBV24-1 and TRBJ1-6; TRBD1, as called in the table, went unchecked against the DNA. Germline V gene lookup returns CDR1 KGHDR and CDR2 SFDVKD. The CDR3 is 8 residues long, ends included. The CDR3 sequence is CATSDAGP.

As regards this clonotype: The CDR3 carries no conserved terminal phenylalanine or tryptophan, so it likely arises from a read error. The V call is TRBV19, the J call TRBJ1-2, with D tentatively TRBD1 (5 bases). V was cut by 4 bases and J by 4 bases, with 10 bases left in between. Germline lookup yields CDR1 LNHDA and CDR2 SQIVND (reference sequence). The CDR3 is made up of 13 amino acids. CDR3 coding DNA: TGTGCCAGTAGTACAACAGGTCCCTATGGCTACACCTGC. The encoded protein is CASSTTGPYGYTC.

About this clonotype itself: Likely a read error: the CDR3 ends without its conserved phenylalanine or tryptophan. The chain joins TRBV2 to TRBJ2-7; 12 bases line up with TRBD2. Germline loops: CDR1 SNHLY, CDR2 FYNNEI. The CDR3 consists of 14 residues. After removal of 6 bases from V and 0 bases from J, the junction contained 0 bases not matched to a gene. DNA for the CDR3: TGTGCCAGCAGGGGACTAGCGGGCTCCTACGAGCAGTACCTC. It codes for CASRGLAGSYEQYL.